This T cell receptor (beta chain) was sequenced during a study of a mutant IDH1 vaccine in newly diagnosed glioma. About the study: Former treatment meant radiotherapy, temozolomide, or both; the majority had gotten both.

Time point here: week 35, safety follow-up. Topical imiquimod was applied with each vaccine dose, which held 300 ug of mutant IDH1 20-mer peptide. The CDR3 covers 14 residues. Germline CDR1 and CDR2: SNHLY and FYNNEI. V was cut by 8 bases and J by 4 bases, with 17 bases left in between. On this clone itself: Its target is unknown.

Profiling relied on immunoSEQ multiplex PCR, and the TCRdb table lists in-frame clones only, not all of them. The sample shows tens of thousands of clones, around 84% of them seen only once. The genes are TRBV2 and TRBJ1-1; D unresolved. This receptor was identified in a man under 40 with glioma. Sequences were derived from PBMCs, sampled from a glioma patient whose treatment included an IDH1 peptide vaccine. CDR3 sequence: CASGLFAGSTEAFF. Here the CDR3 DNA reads TGTGCCAGCGGTCTTTTCGCAGGAAGCACTGAAGCTTTCTTT.